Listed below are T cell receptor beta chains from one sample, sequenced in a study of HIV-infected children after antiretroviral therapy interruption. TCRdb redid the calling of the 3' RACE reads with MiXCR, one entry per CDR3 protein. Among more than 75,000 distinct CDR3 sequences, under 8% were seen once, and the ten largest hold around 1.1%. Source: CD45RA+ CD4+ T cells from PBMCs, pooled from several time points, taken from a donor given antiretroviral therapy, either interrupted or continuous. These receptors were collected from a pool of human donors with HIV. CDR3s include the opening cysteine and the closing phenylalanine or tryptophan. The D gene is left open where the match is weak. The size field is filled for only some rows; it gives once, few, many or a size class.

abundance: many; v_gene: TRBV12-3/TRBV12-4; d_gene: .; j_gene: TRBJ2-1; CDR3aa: CASSPSAQDNEQFF; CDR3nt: TGTGCCAGCAGTCCCTCGGCCCAGGACAATGAGCAGTTCTTC
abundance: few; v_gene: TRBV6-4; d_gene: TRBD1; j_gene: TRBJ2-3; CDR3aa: CASSGDRDSSDTQYF; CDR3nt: TGTGCCAGCAGTGGCGACCGGGACAGTTCCGATACGCAGTATTTT
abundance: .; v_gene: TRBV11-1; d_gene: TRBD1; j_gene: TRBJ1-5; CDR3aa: CASSMGQGRGAGNQPQHF; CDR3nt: TGTGCCAGTAGTATGGGACAGGGAAGAGGCGCTGGGAATCAGCCCCAGCATTTT
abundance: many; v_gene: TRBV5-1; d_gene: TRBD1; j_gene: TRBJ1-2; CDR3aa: CASSSTGTDGYTF; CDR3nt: TGCGCCAGCAGCTCGACAGGGACGGACGGCTACACCTTC
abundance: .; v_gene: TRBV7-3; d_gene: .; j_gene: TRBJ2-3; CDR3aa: CASSQRGVTDTQYF; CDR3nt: TGTGCCAGCAGCCAGCGCGGGGTCACAGATACGCAGTATTTT
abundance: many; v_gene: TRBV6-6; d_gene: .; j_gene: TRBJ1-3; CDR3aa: CASTTLGNTIYF; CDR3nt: TGTGCCAGCACCACCCTGGGAAACACCATATATTTT
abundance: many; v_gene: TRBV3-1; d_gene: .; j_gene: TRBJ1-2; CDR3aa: CASSQGWFGGYTF; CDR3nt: TGTGCCAGCAGCCAAGGTTGGTTTGGTGGCTACACCTTC
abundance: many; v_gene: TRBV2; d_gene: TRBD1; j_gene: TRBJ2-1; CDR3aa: CASGDRGTNEQFF; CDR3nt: TGTGCCAGCGGGGACAGGGGGACCAATGAGCAGTTCTTC
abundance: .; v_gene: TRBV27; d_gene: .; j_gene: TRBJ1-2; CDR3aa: CASSQGYGYTF; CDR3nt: TGTGCCAGCAGCCAGGGCTATGGCTACACCTTC
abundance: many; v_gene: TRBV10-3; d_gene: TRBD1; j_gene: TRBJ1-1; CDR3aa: CAIRGTGGGEAFF; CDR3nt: TGTGCCATCAGAGGGACAGGGGGTGGTGAAGCTTTCTTT
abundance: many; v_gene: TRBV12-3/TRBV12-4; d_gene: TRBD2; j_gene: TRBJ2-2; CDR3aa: CASNSGTSGGDTGELFF; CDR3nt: TGTGCCAGCAACTCTGGGACTAGCGGGGGAGACACCGGGGAGCTGTTTTTT
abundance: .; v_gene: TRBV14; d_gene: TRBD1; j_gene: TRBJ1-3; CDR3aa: CASSLSTGDKNTIYF; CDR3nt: TGTGCCAGCAGCCTATCGACAGGGGATAAAAACACCATATATTTT
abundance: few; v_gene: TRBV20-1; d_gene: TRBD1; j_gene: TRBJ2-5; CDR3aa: CSARGPGQQETQYF; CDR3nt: TGCAGTGCTAGAGGCCCGGGACAGCAAGAGACCCAGTACTTC
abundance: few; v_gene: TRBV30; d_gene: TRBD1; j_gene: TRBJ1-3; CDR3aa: CAWTGDRGNTIYF; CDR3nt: TGTGCCTGGACCGGGGACAGGGGGAACACCATATATTTT
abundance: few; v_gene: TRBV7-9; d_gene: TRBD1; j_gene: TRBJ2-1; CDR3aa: CASSLGTAYNEQFF; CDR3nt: TGTGCCAGCAGCTTGGGGACAGCCTACAATGAGCAGTTCTTC
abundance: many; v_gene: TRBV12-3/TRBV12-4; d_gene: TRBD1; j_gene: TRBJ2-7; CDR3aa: CASRGPGQGVYEQYF; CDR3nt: TGTGCCAGCAGAGGACCGGGACAGGGGGTTTACGAGCAGTACTTC